These 24 T cell receptor beta chains originate from one sample sequenced in a study of T cell responses to AZD1222 COVID-19 vaccine. Some clones are missing from TCRdb's copy, which holds only in-frame ones; the method was immunoSEQ multiplex PCR. The sample has about 140,000 clones; 75% to 95% are singletons. This specimen was peripheral blood, taken on day 0 of AZD1222 vaccination. These receptor sequences come from an adult in good health.

This clone appeared once. The V gene is TRBV20-1, the J gene TRBJ2-1; 7 bases match TRBD1. The CDR3 is 11 amino acids. V shed 5 bases and J 8 bases; nucleotides not matched to a gene: 3. Germline CDR1 and CDR2: DFQATT and SNEGSKA (reference sequence). CDR3 nucleotides: TGCAGTGCTGGGACAGTGGATGAGCAGTTCTTC. This gives the protein CSAGTVDEQFF.

This clone was observed once. The chain links TRBV29-1 to TRBJ2-7, with 8 bases aligning to TRBD1. Germline V gives CDR1 SQVTM, CDR2 ANQGSEA. Germline trimming cut 1 base from V and 1 base from J; bases unmatched to any gene: 6. The CDR3 sequence is 15 residues long. The CDR3 bases are TGCAGCGTTGAAGTCGGGACAGGAGGTTCCTACGAGCAGTACTTC. This encodes CSVEVGTGGSYEQYF.

The J gene is TRBJ1-4, the V gene TRBV5-1, with TRBD1 identical over 9 bases. This CDR3 is 14 amino acids long. Germline lookup yields CDR1 SGHRS and CDR2 YFSETQ. J gave up 8 bases and V 4 bases, and 6 bases lay outside the gene matches. Written as DNA, the CDR3 is TGCGCCAGCAGCCGGGGACAGGGCCGGGAAAAACTGTTTTTT. As protein: CASSRGQGREKLFF.

This sequence joins TRBV7-9 and TRBJ2-5; D not resolved. The length of the CDR3 is 13 residues. Germline assignment: CDR1 SEHNR and CDR2 FQNEAQ (reference sequence). V lost 6 bases and J lost 3, with 11 bases in between. The CDR3 spells CASSYASEETQYF. The CDR3 coding sequence is TGTGCCAGCAGTTATGCAAGTGAAGAGACCCAGTACTTC.

A single count supports this clone. The V and J genes are TRBV6-5 and TRBJ2-7, with D possibly TRBD2 on 5 matching bases. The CDR3 loop spans 13 amino acids. Germline V gene lookup returns CDR1 MNHEY and CDR2 SVGAGI. V was clipped by 6 bases and J by 4 bases, with 13 bases between them. DNA of the CDR3: TGTGCCAGCAGCTCCGGGATGCCTTACGAGCAGTACTTC. The encoded protein is CASSSGMPYEQYF.

The chain carries TRBV5-1 and TRBJ2-3; 9 bases line up with TRBD2. V lost 5 bases and J lost 3; bases outside the gene matches: 4. Germline V gene sequence: CDR1 SGHRS, CDR2 YFSETQ. This CDR3 contains 14 residues. The CDR3 nucleotides are TGCGCCAGCAGTGCGGGGGGGCAAACAGATACGCAGTATTTT. Translating gives CASSAGGQTDTQYF.

The chain uses TRBV13 and TRBJ1-3; D is ambiguous. The CDR3 runs 12 residues. Germline V gene data show CDR1 as PRHDT and CDR2 as FYEKMQ (reference sequence). Trimming took 7 bases from V and 4 from J, leaving 8 bases between them. This CDR3 is CASKGGGNTIYF. CDR3 nucleotide sequence: TGTGCCAGCAAGGGAGGCGGAAACACCATATATTTT.

This clone has a single count. This rearrangement joins TRBV12-3 or TRBV12-4 to TRBJ2-1; D possibly matches TRBD1 or TRBD2 (5 bases each). The CDR3 has 12 residues. Trimming left V 7 bases short and J 13 bases short, with 17 bases between. Written as DNA, the CDR3 is TGTGCCAGCACCGAGGGGTATCGAGGCCAGTTCTTC. Translated, it gives CASTEGYRGQFF.

The V gene is TRBV11-2, the J gene TRBJ1-2; 7 bases agree with TRBD1. This CDR3 is 16 amino acids long. The V gene's germline CDR1 is SGHAT and CDR2 FQNNGV. Unmatched junction bases numbered 8, after V lost 4 bases and J lost 0 bases. CDR3 sequence reads: CASSSMTGQPNYGYTF. CDR3 DNA: TGTGCCAGCAGCTCTATGACAGGGCAACCTAACTATGGCTACACCTTC.

This chain joins TRBV15 and TRBJ2-1, with 9 bases matching TRBD2. CDR1 is LNHNV and CDR2 is YYDKDF in the germline V gene (reference sequence). The CDR3 extends over 15 amino acids. J gave up 7 bases and V 5 bases, and 9 bases lay outside the gene matches. The CDR3 spells CATSLAGGAWNEQFF. CDR3 bases: TGTGCCACCAGCCTGGCGGGGGGGGCCTGGAATGAGCAGTTCTTC.

The chain employs TRBV30 and TRBJ2-1; 10 bases are a match to TRBD2. The V and J ends lost 5 bases and 4 bases, in that order; junction bases with no gene match: 2. This CDR3 comprises 13 residues. Per the germline V gene, CDR1 is GTSNPN and CDR2 is SVGIG (reference sequence). The CDR3 sequence: CAWERGGYNEQFF. The CDR3 DNA reads TGTGCCTGGGAGCGGGGGGGATACAATGAGCAGTTCTTC.

The rearrangement links TRBV5-1 to TRBJ1-1; possible D gene TRBD1, 5 bases. Germline values: CDR1 SGHRS, CDR2 YFSETQ. V gave up 1 base and J gave up 1 base, with 11 bases separating them. This CDR3 comprises 15 residues. CDR3 nucleotides: TGCGCCAGCAGCTTGAGATCACAGGAGAACACTGAAGCTTTCTTT. Residues: CASSLRSQENTEAFF. Together with reference TRBV5-1 and TRBJ1-1, the CDR3 gives the full variable domain: KAGVTQTPRYLIKTRGQQVTLSCSPISGHRSVSWYQQTPGQGLQFLFEYFSETQRNKGNFPGRFSGRQFSNSRSEMNVSTLELGDSALYLCASSLRSQENTEAFFGQGTRLTVV.

V gene TRBV29-1 combines with J gene TRBJ1-2, with a tentative D call TRBD1 (5 bases). The CDR3 runs to 15 residues. V was cut by 5 bases and J by 5 bases, with 21 bases left in between. Germline V gene lookup returns CDR1 SQVTM and CDR2 ANQGSEA. The DNA for the CDR3 is TGCAGCGTTCTTTCTGTGGCGGGACCTTCATATGGCTACACCTTC. This sequence encodes CSVLSVAGPSYGYTF.

The chain has TRBV15 and TRBJ1-4, with 8 nucleotides matching TRBD1. CDR3 length equals 17 residues. CDR1 is LNHNV, CDR2 YYDKDF, per germline (reference sequence). The J segment lost 1 base and the V segment lost 2 bases, leaving 6 bases of the junction unmatched. The CDR3 loop reads CATSRKTGVGTNEKLFF. DNA of the CDR3: TGTGCCACCAGCAGAAAGACAGGGGTAGGAACTAATGAAAAACTGTTTTTT.

The V call is TRBV30, the J call TRBJ1-2, with a weak D call TRBD1 (6 bases). The V and J ends lost 1 base and 3 bases respectively, with 18 bases between them. There are 16 residues in the CDR3. Germline CDR1 and CDR2: GTSNPN and SVGIG (reference sequence). CDR3 protein: CAWSGVRGQSDYGYTF. CDR3 nucleotides: TGTGCCTGGAGTGGAGTCAGGGGACAATCTGACTATGGCTACACCTTC.

The chain uses TRBV7-8 and TRBJ2-6; TRBD1 agrees at 8 bases. The CDR3 covers 16 residues. The V and J ends lost 5 bases and 1 base, in that order; junction bases with no gene match: 4. The germline V gene encodes CDR1 SGHVS and CDR2 FQNEAQ. The CDR3 region is CASSEDRASGANVLTF. As DNA, the CDR3 is TGTGCCAGCAGCGAGGACAGGGCGTCTGGGGCCAACGTCCTGACTTTC.

V is TRBV19 and J is TRBJ1-1; TRBD1 is a possible D gene (6 bases). Germline V gene sequence: CDR1 LNHDA, CDR2 SQIVND (reference sequence). The CDR3 length is 15 residues. V lost 7 bases and J lost 4, with 19 bases in between. CDR3 in amino acids: CASTSLGTSVTEAFF. DNA for the CDR3: TGTGCCAGTACTTCGCTAGGGACATCTGTCACTGAAGCTTTCTTT.

Only a few counts were recorded for this clone. The V gene is TRBV14, the J gene TRBJ2-5; D possibly corresponds to TRBD2 (6 bases). Deletions cut 2 bases from V and 5 bases from J, with 24 bases between. CDR3 size: 18 residues. Germline lookup yields CDR1 SGHDN and CDR2 FVKESK. The CDR3 DNA is TGTGCCAGCAGCCAAATTGGTTTCGCGTCGTTAGCGGAGGAGACCCAGTACTTC. Its translation: CASSQIGFASLAEETQYF.

The chain is built from TRBV5-6 and TRBJ2-3, with D unresolved. The V end lost 2 bases, the J end lost 2 bases, and 12 bases lay between the germline ends. Germline V gene sequence: CDR1 SGHDT, CDR2 YYEEEE. This CDR3 comprises 15 residues. CDR3 amino acids: CASSFRRTYTDTQYF. CDR3 coding DNA: TGTGCCAGCAGCTTTAGGCGGACGTACACAGATACGCAGTATTTT.

This chain joins TRBV27 and TRBJ1-1; unclear D gene. Germline lookup yields CDR1 MNHEY and CDR2 SMNVEV (reference sequence). The ends were cut back, 5 bases at V and 11 bases at J, with 15 bases in the middle. CDR3 length: 12 amino acids. CDR3 in amino acids: CASSPPGGDAFF. As DNA, the CDR3 is TGTGCCAGCAGTCCCCCAGGCGGAGATGCTTTCTTT.

The CDR3 nucleotides are TGCGCCAGCAGCCTAGGGGGGCGCGGCCGCTCTGGGGCCAACGTCCTGACTTTC. Protein product: CASSLGGRGRSGANVLTF. The V and J genes are TRBV4-1 and TRBJ2-6; the D call may be TRBD1 or TRBD2 (6 bases each). The germline V gene has CDR1 MGHRA and CDR2 YSYEKL. V lost 4 bases and J lost 0, with 16 bases in between. This CDR3 region has 18 residues.

This chain uses TRBV6-1 with TRBJ2-2; D may be TRBD1 or TRBD2 (7 bases each). V was cut by 3 bases and J by 7 bases, with 15 bases left in between. Germline V CDR1 and CDR2: MNHNS, SASEGT. This CDR3 has 15 amino acids. The CDR3 spells CASSDLQGGIGELFF. As DNA, the CDR3 is TGTGCCAGCAGTGATCTGCAGGGGGGGATCGGGGAGCTGTTTTTT.

This chain uses TRBV24-1 with TRBJ2-3; the match to TRBD2 covers 8 bases. Germline values: CDR1 KGHDR, CDR2 SFDVKD. This CDR3 comprises 13 residues. V dropped 6 bases and J dropped 4; count of bases not matched to a gene: 2. The CDR3, as DNA: TGTGCCACCAGTAGCGGGAGCCCAGATACGCAGTATTTT. Translated: CATSSGSPDTQYF.

The chain links TRBV30 to TRBJ2-7; possible D gene TRBD2, 6 bases. CDR1 and CDR2 from the germline V gene are GTSNPN and SVGIG (reference sequence). The length of the CDR3 is 13 residues. V was shortened by 5 bases and J by 2 bases, with 13 bases between the two germline ends. The CDR3 sequence is CAWSRRGPYEQYF. In nucleotides, the CDR3 is TGTGCCTGGTCCCGGCGGGGACCCTACGAGCAGTACTTC.